This entry features one TCR beta chain sequence. The data derive from a study of regulatory T cells in long-lasting Graves disease. V shed 5 bases, J shed 5 bases, and the junction held 10 bases outside the gene matches. CDR1 is SGHAT and CDR2 is FQNNGV in the germline V gene. The length of the CDR3 is 18 residues. Time point defined: newly diagnosed GD, antithyroid drugs for less than 3 months. The TCR library was prepared using RNA isolated from PBMCs. By American Thyroid Association guidelines, Graves' disease was diagnosed in the cohort. According to the study, TCR beta libraries were built with iRepertoire HTBI primers and CDR3-region Arm-PCR. In TCRdb, the multiplex PCR reads were re-called with MiXCR into one record per CDR3 protein. The table lists 360,000 or so distinct CDR3 sequences, around 15% of them singletons. The same sample was also studied in work on T cells in Graves' hyperthyroidism and ophthalmopathy. That work contributes: Most thyroid clonotypes expanded above 0.001 were also detected in blood.

Sequencing used peripheral blood mononuclear cells (PBMCs), obtained at new diagnosis, from a patient treated with antithyroid drugs. The chain employs TRBV11-2 and TRBJ2-3; 16 nucleotides agree with TRBD2. The receptor was derived from a woman between 18 and 29 years old with Graves disease. For the CDR3, the DNA is TGTGCCAGCAGCCCGGGGACTAGCGGGAGGGCCCGGAGAGATACGCAGTATTTT. It is translated as CASSPGTSGRARRDTQYF.